This T cell receptor beta chain was captured by sequencing in a study of Ad26.COV2.S vaccination and SARS-CoV-2 variants. Looking at the study overall: Sample donor was a member of the COV1001 Ad26.COV2.S trial arm.

The treatment denotes: some 20 received Ad26.COV2.S at low or high dose, single or two shots; about 5 received placebo; per-sample allocation not given. On day 63 after the first injection, vaccine and placebo recipients gave samples. The data were produced by immunoSEQ multiplex PCR, yet TCRdb's version contains in-frame clones alone and is incomplete. The top ten clones hold around 2.6% of a sample with around 450,000 clones, 80% to 90% of them seen once. V was shortened by 5 bases and J by 8 bases, with 14 bases between the two germline ends. Germline V lookup: CDR1 SEHNR, CDR2 FQNEAQ (reference sequence). This CDR3 is built from 13 residues. General study results and limits: Those who received vaccine or placebo ended up with similar non-spike TCR breadth. Spike-specific TCR breadth was greater after Ad26.COV2.S than placebo.

Note on this clone: Its antigen is unidentified.

The chain links TRBV7-9 to TRBJ2-3; D remains unclear. This material consisted of peripheral blood, taken in a trial of Ad26.COV2.S vaccine versus placebo. This TCR derives from a person aged 18-60 years who received the Ad26.COV2.S COVID-19 vaccine or a placebo. This CDR3 reads CASSTHSGGTQYF. The CDR3 nucleotides read TGTGCCAGCAGCACCCACTCCGGCGGTACGCAGTATTTT.